This T cell receptor beta chain was documented in a study of CD8 T cells in ankylosing spondylitis. TCRdb passed the 5' RACE reads through MiXCR, listing each CDR3 protein once. The sample includes around 540,000 distinct CDR3 sequences, roughly an eighth of them seen just once. This clonotype was counted a few times. The antigen is not known. The CDR3 is 13 amino acids. Trimming took 10 bases from V and 3 from J, leaving 13 bases between them. CDR1 and CDR2 (germline): ENHRY, SYGVKD. Study-wide results and limits: Under 10 highly homologous variants formed a TCR beta motif that appeared characteristic of ankylosing spondylitis blood. Disease-linked clones displayed a CD8+ phenotype and appeared relatively rarely in peripheral blood.

V gene TRBV10-3 combines with J gene TRBJ1-5, with D unresolved. The sequencing input was blood, either unsorted or a sorted T cell fraction (not recorded which). The receptor comes from a male donor with ankylosing spondylitis. CDR3 nucleotides: TGTGCCAGCCGCATCACCGACAATCAGCCCCAGCATTTT. Amino acid sequence: CASRITDNQPQHF.